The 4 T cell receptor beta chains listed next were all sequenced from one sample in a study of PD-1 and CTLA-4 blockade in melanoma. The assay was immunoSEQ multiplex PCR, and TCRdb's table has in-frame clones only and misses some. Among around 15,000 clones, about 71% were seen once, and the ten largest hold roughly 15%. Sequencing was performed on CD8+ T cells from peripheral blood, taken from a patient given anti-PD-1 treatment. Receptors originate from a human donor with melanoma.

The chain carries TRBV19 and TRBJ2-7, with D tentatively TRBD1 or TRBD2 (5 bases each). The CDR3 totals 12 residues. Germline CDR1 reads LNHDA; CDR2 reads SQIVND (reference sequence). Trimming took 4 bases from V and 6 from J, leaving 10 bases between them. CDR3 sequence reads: CASSTGRIEQYF. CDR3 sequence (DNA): TGTGCCAGTAGTACAGGGAGAATCGAGCAGTACTTC.

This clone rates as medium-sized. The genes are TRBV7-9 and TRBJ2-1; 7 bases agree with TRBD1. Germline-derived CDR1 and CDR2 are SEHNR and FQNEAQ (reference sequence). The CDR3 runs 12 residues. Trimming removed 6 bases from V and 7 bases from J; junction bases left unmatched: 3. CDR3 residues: CASSDRVNEQFF. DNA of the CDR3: TGTGCCAGCAGTGACAGGGTAAATGAGCAGTTCTTC.

The CDR3 DNA is TGTGCCAGCAGCCTCCCTCAGGAGACCCAGTACTTC. It specifies CASSLPQETQYF. The chain has TRBV3-1 (or the pseudogene TRBV3-2) and TRBJ2-5; D remains ambiguous. Germline V gene sequence: CDR1 LGHDT, CDR2 YNNKEL (reference sequence). CDR3 size: 12 residues. Trimming stripped 4 bases from V and 5 bases from J, with 8 bases between.

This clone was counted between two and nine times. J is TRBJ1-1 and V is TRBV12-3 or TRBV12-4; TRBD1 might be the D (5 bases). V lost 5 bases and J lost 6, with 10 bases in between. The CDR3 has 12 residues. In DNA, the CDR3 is TGTGCCAGCAGTATCCAGGGTCCTGAAGCTTTCTTT. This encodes CASSIQGPEAFF.